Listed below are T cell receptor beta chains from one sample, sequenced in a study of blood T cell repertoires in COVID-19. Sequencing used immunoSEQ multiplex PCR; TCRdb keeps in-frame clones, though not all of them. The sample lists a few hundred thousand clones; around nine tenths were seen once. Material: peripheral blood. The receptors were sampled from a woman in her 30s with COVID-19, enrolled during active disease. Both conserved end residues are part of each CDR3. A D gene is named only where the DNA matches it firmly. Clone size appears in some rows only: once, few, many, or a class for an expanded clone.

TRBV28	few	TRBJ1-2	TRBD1	TGTGCCAGCAGTTTAGTAGGACAGGACCTTTTAAGACGTGGCTACACCTTC	CASSLVGQDLLRRGYTF
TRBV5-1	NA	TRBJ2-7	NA	TGCGCCAGCAGCTTGGCGACTCGATCCTACGAGCAGTACTTC	CASSLATRSYEQYF
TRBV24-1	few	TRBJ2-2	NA	TGTGCCACCAGTGATTTCGGCCTACGGGGCACCGGGGAGCTGTTTTTT	CATSDFGLRGTGELFF
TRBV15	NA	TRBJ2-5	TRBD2	TGTGCCACCAGCAGGGGTCTTGGGGAGGGAGAGACCCAGTACTTC	CATSRGLGEGETQYF
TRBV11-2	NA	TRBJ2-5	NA	TGTGCCAGCAGCTTGCAGGGAGAGACCCAGTACTTC	CASSLQGETQYF
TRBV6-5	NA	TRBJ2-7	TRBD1	TGTGCCAGCGGTCAGACAGGGTCCTCCTACGAGCAGTACTTC	CASGQTGSSYEQYF
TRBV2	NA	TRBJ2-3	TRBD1	TGTGCCAGCAGCAGGGACAGGGGCACGGATACGCAGTATTTT	CASSRDRGTDTQYF
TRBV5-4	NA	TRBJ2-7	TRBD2	TGTGCCAGCGCCTCAGCGGGAGGCGAGCAGTACTTC	CASASAGGEQYF
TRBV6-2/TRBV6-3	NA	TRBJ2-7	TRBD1	TGTGCCAGCAGTTGGGGACAGATCTACGAGCAGTACTTC	CASSWGQIYEQYF
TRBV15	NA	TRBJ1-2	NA	TGTGCCACCAGCAGAGATTATAGGGGCAGGCTAACTAACTATGACTACACCTTC	CATSRDYRGRLTNYDYTF
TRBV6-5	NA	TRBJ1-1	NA	TGTGCCAGCACCTCTGACACGAACACTGAAGCTTTCTTT	CASTSDTNTEAFF
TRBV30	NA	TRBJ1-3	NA	TGTGCCTGGACAGTCCAACCTGGAAACACCATATATTTT	CAWTVQPGNTIYF
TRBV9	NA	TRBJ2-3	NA	TGTGCCAGCAGCGGCGGGACTTCCACAGATACGCAGTATTTT	CASSGGTSTDTQYF
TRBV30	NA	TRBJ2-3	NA	TGTGCCTGGAGTACCGCGGACTGGCGCACAGATACGCAGTATTTT	CAWSTADWRTDTQYF
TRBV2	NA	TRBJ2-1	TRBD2	TGTGCCAGTAAGCGGGAGGGGTCCTACAATGAGCAGTTCTTC	CASKREGSYNEQFF
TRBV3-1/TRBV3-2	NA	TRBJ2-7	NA	TGTGCCAGCAGCCAACAGGGGAACTACGAGCAGTACTTC	CASSQQGNYEQYF
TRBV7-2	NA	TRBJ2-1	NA	TGTGCCAGCAGCTCCGGTCCGCGGGATCGGTTTTCCTACAATGAGCAGTTCTTC	CASSSGPRDRFSYNEQFF
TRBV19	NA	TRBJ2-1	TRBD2	TGTGCCAGTAGTATAGGACTAGCCGGAAGCTCCTACAATGAGCAGTTCTTC	CASSIGLAGSSYNEQFF
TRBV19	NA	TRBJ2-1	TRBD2	TGTGCCAGTAGTATAGAAAGACTAGCGGGAGGATCCTACAATGAGCAGTTCTTC	CASSIERLAGGSYNEQFF
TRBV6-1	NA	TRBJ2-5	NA	TGTGCCAGCAGTGAACGGACAGCACAAGAGACCCAGTACTTC	CASSERTAQETQYF
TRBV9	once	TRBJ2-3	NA	TGTGCCAGCAGCACAACCGGCACAGATACGCAGTATTTT	CASSTTGTDTQYF
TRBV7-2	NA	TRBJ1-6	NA	TGTGCCAGCAGCCCGAATCCGGGACTAAGGAATTCACCCCTCCACTTT	CASSPNPGLRNSPLHF
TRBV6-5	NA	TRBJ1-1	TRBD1	TGTGCCAGCAGCCGTGGACAGGCGAACACTGAAGCTTTCTTT	CASSRGQANTEAFF
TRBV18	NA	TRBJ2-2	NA	TGTGCCAGCTCAACACCGGGACAGAACACCGGGGAGCTGTTTTTT	CASSTPGQNTGELFF
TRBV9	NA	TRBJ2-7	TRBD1	TGTGCCAGCAGTCCTACAGGGGTTTCCTACGAGCAGTACTTC	CASSPTGVSYEQYF
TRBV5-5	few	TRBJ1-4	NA	TGTGCCAGCAGCGGCCCGACAGGTAGTAATGAAAAACTGTTTTTT	CASSGPTGSNEKLFF
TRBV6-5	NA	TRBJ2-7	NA	TGTGCCAGCAGACAATCCCAGGACATTTACTACGAGCAGTACTTC	CASRQSQDIYYEQYF
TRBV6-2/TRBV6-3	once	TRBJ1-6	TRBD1	TGTGCCAGCAGTTCCACTCGCGTACAGGGGGCTTCGAAGAATTCACCCCTCCACTTT	CASSSTRVQGASKNSPLHF
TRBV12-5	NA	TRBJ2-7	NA	TGTGCTAGTGGTTTTTCCGTTTACGAGCAGTACTTC	CASGFSVYEQYF
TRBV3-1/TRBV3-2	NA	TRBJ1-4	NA	TGTGCCAGCAGCCTAGAAGGGGCAACTAATGAAAAACTGTTTTTT	CASSLEGATNEKLFF
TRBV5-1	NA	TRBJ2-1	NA	TGCGCCAGCAGCTTGGTGCCTACCGGTGGCTACAATGAGCAGTTCTTC	CASSLVPTGGYNEQFF
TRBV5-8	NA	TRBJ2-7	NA	TGTGCCAGCAGCTTGGGACTAAACTCCTACGAGCAGTACTTC	CASSLGLNSYEQYF
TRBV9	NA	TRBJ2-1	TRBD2	TGTGCCAGCAGCGTGTCTAGCGGGAGCTACAATGAGCAGTTCTTC	CASSVSSGSYNEQFF
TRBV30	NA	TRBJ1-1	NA	TGTGCCTGCACAAGGGGCGCCGAAACTGAAGCTTTCTTT	CACTRGAETEAFF
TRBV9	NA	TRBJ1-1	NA	TGTGCCAGCAGCGTAGTCCCGGGGGGCGAGACTGAAGCTTTCTTT	CASSVVPGGETEAFF
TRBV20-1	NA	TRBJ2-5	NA	TGCAGTGCCCCCCTAGGCGGGACCCAGTACTTC	CSAPLGGTQYF
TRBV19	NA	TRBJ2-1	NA	TGTGCCAGTAGCCCGACTAGTCCCGGGCTGAATGAGCAGTTCTTC	CASSPTSPGLNEQFF
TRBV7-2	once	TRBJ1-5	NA	TGTGCCAGCAGCACTGGGTCCGGGAACAATCAGCCCCAGCATTTT	CASSTGSGNNQPQHF
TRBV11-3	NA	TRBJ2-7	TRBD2	TGTGCCAGCAGCCCGGGCGGGAGCTCCTACGAGCAGTACTTC	CASSPGGSSYEQYF
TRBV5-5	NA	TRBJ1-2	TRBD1	TGTGCCAGCAGCTTTACCGGGACAGGAACTTTCTATGGCTACACCTTC	CASSFTGTGTFYGYTF
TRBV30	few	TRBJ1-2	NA	TGTGCCTGGAGTGCTACAGGGAGAGGGGGCTACACCTTC	CAWSATGRGGYTF
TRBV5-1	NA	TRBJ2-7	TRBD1	TGCGCCAGCAGCTTCAGGACAGGGTGGTACGAGCAGTACTTC	CASSFRTGWYEQYF
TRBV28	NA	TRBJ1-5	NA	TGTGCCAGCAGCCTGACAGGACCTAATCAGCCCCAGCATTTT	CASSLTGPNQPQHF
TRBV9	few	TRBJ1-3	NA	TGTGCCAGCAGCGCCGGCGGGACTCCCACAGGAAACACCATATATTTT	CASSAGGTPTGNTIYF
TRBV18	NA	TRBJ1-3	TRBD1	TGTGCCAGCGGACAGGGGGCGTCTGGAAACACCATATATTTT	CASGQGASGNTIYF
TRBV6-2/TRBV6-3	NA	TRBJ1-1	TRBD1	TGTGCCAGCAGTTACAAGGGGGCGAACACTGAAGCTTTCTTT	CASSYKGANTEAFF
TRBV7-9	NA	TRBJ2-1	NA	TGTGCCAGCAGCTTAGCGCTAAGCCATGAGCAGTTCTTC	CASSLALSHEQFF
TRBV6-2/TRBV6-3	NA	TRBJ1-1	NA	TGTGCCAGCAGTTATAGGGGGAACACTGAAGCTTTCTTT	CASSYRGNTEAFF
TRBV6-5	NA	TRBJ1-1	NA	TGTGCCAGCAGTTACTTGGGACTGCCGAACACCGAAGCTTTCTTT	CASSYLGLPNTEAFF
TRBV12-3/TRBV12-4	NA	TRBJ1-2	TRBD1	TGTGCCAGCAGTTTCCAGGGGGCATATGGCTACACCTTC	CASSFQGAYGYTF
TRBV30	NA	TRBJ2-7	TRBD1	TGTGCCTGTCGAGTCCTGGACAGGGGCTCCTTGCTGTACTTC	CACRVLDRGSLLYF
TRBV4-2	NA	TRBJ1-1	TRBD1	TGTGCCAGCAGCCCTGACAGGGGGCTGAACACTGAAGCTTTCTTT	CASSPDRGLNTEAFF
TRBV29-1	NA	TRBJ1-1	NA	TGCAGCGTTGTTCCAGACACTGAAGCTTTCTTT	CSVVPDTEAFF
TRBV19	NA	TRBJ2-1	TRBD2	TGTGCCAGTAGTCTAACTAGCGGAAGGGGGGTCAATGAGCAGTTCTTC	CASSLTSGRGVNEQFF